Below are 21 T cell receptor beta chains sequenced from a single sample in a study of shared clonotypes between healthy human individuals. Clones were read by immunoSEQ multiplex PCR, and TCRdb kept only the in-frame ones, dropping some. The sample contains about 610,000 clones, roughly 96% of which appear only once. Naive CD8 cells lacked CD45RO, underwent positive selection for CCR7 and left out terminally differentiated effector memory CD45RA+ cells. Sequenced input: naive CD8+ T cells sorted from blood. The receptors were gathered from a woman in her 30s in good health.

This chain joins TRBV7-8 and TRBJ1-3, with 9 bases aligning to TRBD1. CDR3 length: 13 residues. From germline, CDR1 is SGHVS and CDR2 FQNEAQ. J gave up 0 bases and V 10 bases, and 1 base lay outside the gene matches. CDR3: CATGQGSGNTIYF. The CDR3 DNA is TGTGCCACGGGACAGGGCTCTGGAAACACCATATATTTT.

This rearrangement joins TRBV10-2 to TRBJ1-1; 7 bases match TRBD1. V was pared by 2 bases and J by 1 base, with 7 bases of the junction left unmatched. The germline V gene encodes CDR1 WSHSY and CDR2 SAAADI. The CDR3 spans 16 residues. The chain's CDR3 is CASSEPPRTGNTEAFF. CDR3 DNA sequence: TGCGCCAGCAGTGAGCCACCCAGGACAGGGAACACTGAAGCTTTCTTT.

The chain recombines TRBV27 with TRBJ2-7; 12 nucleotides align to TRBD2. The CDR3 is 14 amino acids. Germline V gene data show CDR1 as MNHEY and CDR2 as SMNVEV (reference sequence). V shed 8 bases, J shed 0 bases, and the junction held 2 bases outside the gene matches. In nucleotides, the CDR3 is TGTGCCAGCGGACTAGCGGGGAGCTCCTACGAGCAGTACTTC. Its protein is CASGLAGSSYEQYF.

V and J are TRBV4-1 and TRBJ2-6; possibly TRBD1 or TRBD2 for D (5 bases each). V gave up 2 bases and J gave up 0 bases, with 26 bases separating them. CDR1 is MGHRA and CDR2 is YSYEKL in the germline V gene. The CDR3 totals 22 residues. The CDR3 bases are TGCGCCAGCAGCCAACCGCCCCTAGGGCCGGGACCAGTGTTCTCTGGGGCCAACGTCCTGACTTTC. Its translation is CASSQPPLGPGPVFSGANVLTF.

The V gene is TRBV11-2, the J gene TRBJ2-5; 8 bases fit TRBD2. The end of the DNA aligns better with TRBJ2-7, so the J call may be wrong. There are 17 residues in the CDR3. Germline V gives CDR1 SGHAT, CDR2 FQNNGV. CDR3 bases: TGTGCCAGCAGCCCGGGGCTAGCGGGTCCTATAGCCCACGAGCAGTACTTC. Amino acids: CASSPGLAGPIAHEQYF.

J is TRBJ2-2 and V is TRBV29-1; D not certain. Germline CDR1 is SQVTM and CDR2 is ANQGSEA. The CDR3 loop spans 13 amino acids. The germline V and J ends were trimmed by 4 bases and 0 bases, with 6 bases remaining between them. CDR3 nucleotides: TGCAGCGTTGCAAGGGCGAACACCGGGGAGCTGTTTTTT. As protein: CSVARANTGELFF.

The V gene is TRBV28, the J gene TRBJ2-2; D is tentatively TRBD1 or TRBD2 (5 bases each). Germline CDR1 and CDR2: MDHEN and SYDVKM. The V and J ends lost 3 bases and 7 bases respectively, with 18 bases between them. This CDR3 contains 16 residues. The CDR3 DNA reads as TGTGCCAGCAGTTTCATCCAAGGGACCGGCGGCGGGGAGCTGTTTTTT. Translation gives CASSFIQGTGGGELFF.

This chain joins TRBV11-2 and TRBJ2-5; D is unresolved. The J call is doubtful: the DNA matches TRBJ2-7 better. The CDR3 is made up of 14 amino acids. The V gene's germline CDR1 is SGHAT and CDR2 FQNNGV. The CDR3 nucleotides are TGTGCCAGCAGCTTAGACCCAGAGGCCTACGAGCAGTACTTC. Its translation: CASSLDPEAYEQYF.

The J gene is TRBJ1-1, the V gene TRBV30; perhaps TRBD1 as D (5 bases). Trimming pared 6 bases from V and 1 base from J, leaving 15 bases between. CDR3 size: 14 residues. Looked up from germline, CDR1 is GTSNPN and CDR2 is SVGIG (reference sequence). CDR3 nucleotide sequence: TGTGCCTGTTTAGCGTGGGGACCGAACACTGAAGCTTTCTTT. It codes for CACLAWGPNTEAFF.

V is TRBV27 and J is TRBJ2-4; D is ambiguous. The CDR3 has 16 residues. V was clipped by 0 bases and J by 1 base, with 10 bases between them. In germline, CDR1 is MNHEY, CDR2 SMNVEV (reference sequence). The CDR3 nucleotides read TGTGCCAGCAGTTTATCTTTACCGACCGCCAAAAACATTCAGTACTTC. Protein: CASSLSLPTAKNIQYF.

Turning to this clone: Different DNA sequences within this sample yield the same CDR3. This chain uses TRBV28 with TRBJ1-1; D is uncertain. Germline V gene sequence: CDR1 MDHEN, CDR2 SYDVKM. CDR3 size: 13 residues. The V gene lost 2 bases and the J gene lost 2 bases, with 6 bases spanning the gap. Written as DNA, the CDR3 is TGTGCCAGCAGTTTAGGACTAAACACTGAAGCTTTCTTT. This translates into CASSLGLNTEAFF.

The gene calls are TRBV6-5 and TRBJ2-2, with 10 bases lining up with TRBD1. The V and J ends lost 2 bases and 6 bases, in that order; junction bases with no gene match: 6. Germline assignment: CDR1 MNHEY and CDR2 SVGAGI. The CDR3 runs to 16 residues. The CDR3 protein is CASSYGTGVKAGELFF. The CDR3 DNA follows: TGTGCCAGCAGTTACGGGACAGGGGTAAAGGCCGGGGAGCTGTTTTTT.

This rearrangement joins TRBV7-9 to TRBJ2-1; D might be TRBD2 (5 bases). CDR1 is SEHNR, CDR2 FQNEAQ, per germline (reference sequence). V was trimmed by 4 bases and J by 8 bases, leaving 12 bases between them. The CDR3 has 13 residues. CDR3 sequence (DNA): TGTGCCAGCAGCTGCTGGAGGTGCGATGAGCAGTTCTTC. This encodes CASSCWRCDEQFF.

A note on this clone: This same CDR3 is encoded by further DNA sequences in the sample. V and J are TRBV9 and TRBJ2-2, with D unclear. Germline CDR1 and CDR2: SGDLS and YYNGEE. Trimming cost V 4 bases and J 0 bases, with 4 bases left between them. This CDR3 comprises 13 residues. CDR3 region: CASSLTNTGELFF. DNA for the CDR3: TGTGCCAGCAGCCTAACGAACACCGGGGAGCTGTTTTTT.

The DNA for the CDR3 is TGTGCCAGCAGCTTTAGGGGTTCTACCGGGGAGCTGTTTTTT. Protein sequence: CASSFRGSTGELFF. The rearrangement links TRBV5-4 to TRBJ2-2, with D possibly being TRBD1 (5 bases). CDR3 length equals 14 residues. The germline CDR1 and CDR2 sequences are SGHNT and YYREEE (reference sequence). Trimming stripped 2 bases from V and 5 bases from J, with 10 bases between.

This rearrangement joins TRBV7-6 to TRBJ2-7, with a weak D call TRBD2 (6 bases). Germline loops: CDR1 SGHVS, CDR2 FNYEAQ. The CDR3 length is 15 residues. Trimming took 1 base from V and 0 from J, leaving 10 bases between them. This CDR3 is CASSLGAGPSYEQYF. DNA of the CDR3: TGTGCCAGCAGCTTAGGGGCGGGACCCTCCTACGAGCAGTACTTC.

This chain joins TRBV7-9 and TRBJ2-1; D call uncertain. The CDR3 length is 14 residues. Trimming removed 1 base from V and 8 bases from J, with 12 bases in between. Germline CDR1 reads SEHNR; CDR2 reads FQNEAQ (reference sequence). Here the CDR3 reads CASSLGLVRDEQFF. The CDR3 nucleotides are TGTGCCAGCAGCTTAGGGCTAGTGCGCGATGAGCAGTTCTTC.

The rearrangement uses TRBV6-1 and TRBJ1-4; D not certain. From germline, CDR1 is MNHNS and CDR2 SASEGT. This CDR3 region has 15 residues. The V gene lost 6 bases and the J gene lost 8 bases, with 19 bases spanning the gap. CDR3 coding DNA: TGTGCCAGCAGACCCTCTTGGGTTCGGGAAGAAAAACTGTTTTTT. Translated: CASRPSWVREEKLFF.

CDR3 region: CASGPAGSSGNTIYF. Here the CDR3 DNA reads TGTGCCAGCGGTCCCGCGGGAAGTTCTGGAAACACCATATATTTT. The chain has TRBV6-5 and TRBJ1-3; no reliable D call. Trimming cost V 8 bases and J 1 base, with 15 bases left between them. The CDR3 loop spans 15 amino acids. Germline V CDR1 and CDR2: MNHEY, SVGAGI.

This sequence joins TRBV4-1 and TRBJ2-3; possibly TRBD2 for D (7 bases). CDR3 size: 15 residues. Trimming left V 2 bases short and J 5 bases short, with 14 bases between. CDR1 and CDR2 from the germline V gene are MGHRA and YSYEKL. The DNA for the CDR3 is TGCGCCAGCAGCCAAAGGGGGGGCCCGGGAGATACGCAGTATTTT. Translation: CASSQRGGPGDTQYF.

J is TRBJ2-1 and V is TRBV14, with D possibly TRBD2 on 6 matching bases. Germline values: CDR1 SGHDN, CDR2 FVKESK. Between the trimmed V and J ends, which lost 6 bases and 5 bases, there was a span of 17 bases. This CDR3 is built from 15 residues. The CDR3 here is CASRLSGYRDNEQFF. The CDR3 DNA reads as TGTGCCAGCAGGTTAAGCGGGTATCGCGACAATGAGCAGTTCTTC.